This T cell receptor beta chain was profiled in a study of patients and donors after allogeneic stem cell transplantation. This CDR3 contains 16 residues. Trimming shortened V by 3 bases and J by 5 bases, and 16 bases separated the two germline ends. CDR1 KGHSH and CDR2 LQKENI come from the germline V gene. Using its own MiXCR run on the RT-PCR reads, TCRdb lists one record per CDR3 protein. The sample includes roughly 880,000 distinct CDR3 sequences, roughly 18% of them seen just once. The TCR was taken from a human donor who was either an allogeneic HSCT recipient or a stem cell or donor lymphocyte infusion donor (not recorded which). It is not recorded whose cells these are; they may come from a transplant donor. The sequenced material came from blood, either unsorted or a sorted T cell fraction (not recorded which). This chain connects TRBV18 to TRBJ1-4; D not certain. CDR3 bases: TGTGCCAGCTCACCTTTTTCCGGATCCAAAAATGAAAAACTGTTTTTT. Translation: CASSPFSGSKNEKLFF.